These T cell receptor beta chains were read from a single sample in a study of OX40 agonist ivuxolimab in advanced cancers. The protocol was immunoSEQ multiplex PCR, while the TCRdb copy is restricted to in-frame clones and leaves out a portion. The sample contains 65,000 to 95,000 clones, roughly 90% of which appear only once. Sequences were derived from CD4+ or CD8+ T cells sorted from blood, sampled in a trial of the OX40 agonist ivuxolimab. The origin of the receptors is an adult with an advanced solid tumor such as melanoma, head and neck, liver or kidney cancer. Each CDR3 is given with its conserved first and last residue. Each record gives: J gene, clone size, D gene, V gene, CDR3 DNA, CDR3 protein. The D gene is left open where the match is weak. Some rows mark clone size as missing; the rest say once, few, many or name a class of expanded clone.

TRBJ2-1,.,.,TRBV6-1,TGTGCCAGCAAGCTAGGGCACTTCTCCTACAATGAGCAGTTCTTC,CASKLGHFSYNEQFF
TRBJ2-3,.,TRBD1,TRBV5-4,TGTGCCAGCAGCTCCGTATGGGCAGGGGGCCACTCCACAGATACGCAGTATTTT,CASSSVWAGGHSTDTQYF
TRBJ2-5,.,.,TRBV5-6,TGTGCCAGCAGCTGGGGAGGGACCCAGTACTTC,CASSWGGTQYF
TRBJ1-2,.,.,TRBV18,TGTGCCAGCTCACCGTCTATCGACAGCCATGGCTACACCTTC,CASSPSIDSHGYTF
TRBJ1-6,.,.,TRBV2,TGTGCCAGCAGTCTCCGACAGTTTTCACCCCTCCACTTT,CASSLRQFSPLHF
TRBJ2-2,.,.,TRBV6-6,TGTGCCAGCAGCCGACACTCGAACACCGGGGAGCTGTTTTTT,CASSRHSNTGELFF
TRBJ2-5,.,.,TRBV7-9,TGTGCCAGCAGCTCACGTACACCACTCCAAGAGACCCAGTACTTC,CASSSRTPLQETQYF
TRBJ2-7,.,TRBD1,TRBV6-1,TGTGCCAGCAACCGACAGGGGTGGGGCGAGCAGTACTTC,CASNRQGWGEQYF
TRBJ2-1,.,TRBD2,TRBV4-1,TGCGCCAGCAGCTTTAGCGGGAGAGAATACAATGAGCAGTTCTTC,CASSFSGREYNEQFF
TRBJ2-7,few,.,TRBV15,TGTGCCACCAGTACAGGGATCACCCAGTACTTC,CATSTGITQYF
TRBJ2-3,.,TRBD1,TRBV10-1,TGCGCCAGCATGAAGGGACAGGGGAAAGGAGATACGCAGTATTTT,CASMKGQGKGDTQYF
TRBJ2-2,.,TRBD1,TRBV6-1,TGTGCCAGCAGCCGGGACAGGGGTAACACCGGGGAGCTGTTTTTT,CASSRDRGNTGELFF
TRBJ1-5,.,TRBD1,TRBV5-5,TGTGCCAGCAGTTTCGGGACAGGGAACCAGCCCCAGCATTTT,CASSFGTGNQPQHF
TRBJ2-3,.,TRBD2,TRBV5-1,TGCGCCAGCAGCCAAAGACTAGCGGGAGGGTCAGATACGCAGTATTTT,CASSQRLAGGSDTQYF
TRBJ2-3,.,TRBD1,TRBV5-1,TGCGCCAGCAGCGGGGACAGGTTTAGCCCGCCCGATACGCAGTATTTT,CASSGDRFSPPDTQYF